This record looks at one T cell receptor beta chain sequence and its context. Its specificity is unknown. Repertoires were generated with immunoSEQ multiplex PCR, while TCRdb's copy carries only in-frame clones and drops some. Here the sample spans over 100,000 clones, 92% being singletons. This sample was taken from a study of siplizumab effects on memory and regulatory T cells. The CDR3 totals 14 residues. Germline V gene data show CDR1 as MNHEY and CDR2 as SVGAGI. Trimming pared 6 bases from V and 4 bases from J, leaving 10 bases between. Whole-study findings and limits: The study found naive T cells seemingly more diverse than memory cells and seemingly major alloresponse contributors.

This TCR derives from a human donor in good health. Sequencing input: Tregs sorted from blood. J is TRBJ1-6 and V is TRBV6-5; no clear D. CDR3 region: CASRRPEYNSPLHF. DNA of the CDR3: TGTGCCAGCAGACGCCCCGAATATAATTCACCCCTCCACTTT.